The clone carrying this TCR beta chain came up many times. Germline CDR1 SGHTA, CDR2 FQGNSA. The V and J ends lost 1 base and 6 bases respectively, with 17 bases between them. The CDR3 runs to 16 residues. These data belong to a study of HIV-infected patients and healthy controls. Roughly three months, about 14 weeks, into antiretroviral therapy, follow-up blood was collected. No cell fractionation was done, so the repertoire covers all unsorted peripheral blood T cells. Reverse transcription used roughly 450 ng RNA and constant-region primers for alpha and beta. Separate chain-specific third strand synthesis with multiplexing indices produced the alpha and beta libraries. TCRdb ran MiXCR on the 5' RACE reads and lists one entry per CDR3 protein. The table includes 8,000 to 9,500 distinct CDR3 sequences, roughly 9.4% detected once.

This rearrangement joins TRBV7-2 to TRBJ2-3; D is ambiguous. The sample here was blood, taken during antiretroviral therapy. The receptor's source is an adult with HIV infection. CDR3 amino acids: CASSLETQLVGDTQYF. For the CDR3, the DNA is TGTGCCAGCAGCTTAGAGACCCAGCTAGTTGGGGATACGCAGTATTTT.